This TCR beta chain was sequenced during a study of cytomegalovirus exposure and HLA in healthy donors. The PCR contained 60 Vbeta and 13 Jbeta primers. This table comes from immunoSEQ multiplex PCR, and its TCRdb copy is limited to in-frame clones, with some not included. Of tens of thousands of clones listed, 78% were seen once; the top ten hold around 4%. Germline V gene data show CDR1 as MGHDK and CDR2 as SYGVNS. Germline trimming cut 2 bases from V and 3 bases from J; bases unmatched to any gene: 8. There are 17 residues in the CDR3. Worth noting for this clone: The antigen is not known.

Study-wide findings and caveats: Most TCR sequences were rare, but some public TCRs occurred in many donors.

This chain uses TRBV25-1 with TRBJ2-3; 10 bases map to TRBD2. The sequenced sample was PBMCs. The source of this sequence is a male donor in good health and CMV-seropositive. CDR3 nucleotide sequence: TGTGCCAGCAGTGAACTAGGTGCTAGCGGGAGAACAGATACGCAGTATTTT. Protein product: CASSELGASGRTDTQYF. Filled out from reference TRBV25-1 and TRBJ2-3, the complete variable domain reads EADIYQTPRYLVIGTGKKITLECSQTMGHDKMYWYQQDPGMELHLIHYSYGVNSTEKGDLSSESTVSRIRTEHFPLTLESARPSHTSQYLCASSELGASGRTDTQYFGPGTRLTVL.